This is a list of T cell receptor beta chains from one sample in a study of blood T cell repertoires in COVID-19. Clones were read by immunoSEQ multiplex PCR, and TCRdb kept only the in-frame ones, dropping some. The sample contains fewer than 150,000 clones, around nine tenths of which appear only once. Sequencing input: peripheral blood. The receptor set was obtained from a human donor in a cohort sampled during active COVID-19. The CDR3 runs from the conserved cysteine through the conserved F or W. Fields, in order: V gene, clone size, J gene, D gene, CDR3 DNA, CDR3 protein. The D gene is left open where the match is weak. The size entry is marked missing in some rows and otherwise reads once, few, many or a size class.

>TRBV19|.|TRBJ2-7|.
TGTGCCAGTAGTTCCCGGGACGAGCAGTACTTC
CASSSRDEQYF
>TRBV19|.|TRBJ2-2|TRBD1
TGTGCCAGTAGTAAGCTACCCTATTATTCCTATAACCCAGGGGGAAACACCGGGGAGCTGTTTTTT
CASSKLPYYSYNPGGNTGELFF
>TRBV30|.|TRBJ2-1|.
TGTGCCTGGAGCCGAACTAGCTACAATGAGCAGTTCTTC
CAWSRTSYNEQFF
>TRBV30|.|TRBJ2-7|.
TGTGCCTGGAGCCTTCTACGCTACGAGCAGTACTTC
CAWSLLRYEQYF
>TRBV19|.|TRBJ2-7|.
TGTGCCAGTAGTATCGGGGGAAGGAGGTTCGGGAACTACGAGCAGTACTTC
CASSIGGRRFGNYEQYF
>TRBV6-4|.|TRBJ1-2|TRBD1
TGTGCCAGCAGGGATACAGGGGGCGGTGGCTATGGCTACACCTTC
CASRDTGGGGYGYTF
>TRBV6-1|.|TRBJ2-7|TRBD1
TGTGCCAGCAGTGAACTTTCGGACAGGATCTCCTACGAGCAGTACTTC
CASSELSDRISYEQYF
>TRBV7-9|.|TRBJ2-2|.
TGTGCCAGCAGCCCCGACGGAGGGGAGAACACCGGGGAGCTGTTTTTT
CASSPDGGENTGELFF
>TRBV5-1|.|TRBJ2-2|TRBD1
TGCGCCAGCAGCTTGGGGGGGACAGTTACGAACACCGGGGAGCTGTTTTTT
CASSLGGTVTNTGELFF
>TRBV28|.|TRBJ1-4|.
TGTGCCAGCAGTCTGGGGGAGACAGGTCGTGAAAAACTGTTTTTT
CASSLGETGREKLFF
>TRBV18|.|TRBJ1-1|.
TGTGCCAGCTCACCAATCGCCGGGACAAGGGACACTGAAGCTTTCTTT
CASSPIAGTRDTEAFF
>TRBV30|.|TRBJ1-6|.
TGTGCCTGTGAGGACTTAACGGAAGGGTCACCCCTCCACTTT
CACEDLTEGSPLHF
>TRBV6-2/TRBV6-3|.|TRBJ1-2|TRBD1
TGTGCCAGCAGTCACCACGACAGGGGATATGGCTACACCTTC
CASSHHDRGYGYTF
>TRBV19|.|TRBJ2-1|TRBD1
TGTGCCAGTAGTACGGGACAGGGGCCCAATGAGCAGTTCTTC
CASSTGQGPNEQFF
>TRBV30|.|TRBJ2-7|.
TGTGCCTGGAGACAGGGTAATGGCTACGAGCAGTACTTC
CAWRQGNGYEQYF
>TRBV21-1|.|TRBJ2-7|.
TGTGCCAGCATCGCCGGACTAGCGGACTACGAGCAGTACTTC
CASIAGLADYEQYF
>TRBV11-2|.|TRBJ2-7|TRBD2
TGTGCCAGCAGCTTAGAGGGAGGGCGGATCTACGAGCAGTACTTC
CASSLEGGRIYEQYF
>TRBV7-5|.|TRBJ2-7|.
TGTGCCAGAAGCCAAAACAGGGGCCGGGCGGTGCTTTTCTACGAGCAGTACTTC
CARSQNRGRAVLFYEQYF
>TRBV5-1|.|TRBJ2-5|TRBD2
TGCGCCAGCAGCTTTAGAGTCGGGCCAGGCGGGGGAGAGACCCAGTACTTC
CASSFRVGPGGGETQYF
>TRBV19|.|TRBJ2-2|.
TGTGCCAGTAGTCTCTCGTCCACCGGGGAGCTGTTTTTT
CASSLSSTGELFF
>TRBV7-8|.|TRBJ1-3|.
TGTGCCAGCAGCTTACGGGATGCGAGCTCTGGAAACACCATATATTTT
CASSLRDASSGNTIYF
>TRBV28|.|TRBJ1-5|.
TGTGCCAGCAGTTTTCCCCCCTCGGGTCAGCCCCAGCATTTT
CASSFPPSGQPQHF
>TRBV9|.|TRBJ2-5|.
TGTGCCAGCAGCGTAGCTCCAGGGGTCCAAGAGACCCAGTACTTC
CASSVAPGVQETQYF
>TRBV2|.|TRBJ1-6|.
TGTGCCAGCAGAGCCCAGGGCTATAATTCACCCCTCCACTTT
CASRAQGYNSPLHF
>TRBV2|.|TRBJ2-5|.
TGTGCCAGCAGTGACGGTGTAGGGGCTGGGATTCAAGAGACCCAGTACTTC
CASSDGVGAGIQETQYF
>TRBV29-1|.|TRBJ1-1|.
TGCAGCGCCAACAGGGCCAACACTGAAGCTTTCTTT
CSANRANTEAFF
>TRBV11-3|.|TRBJ2-3|.
TGTGCCAGCAGCTTAGGTTTCTCAGGGATAGGCTTGGACACAGATACGCAGTATTTT
CASSLGFSGIGLDTDTQYF
>TRBV29-1|.|TRBJ2-2|TRBD1
TGCAGCGGTTCGGACAGGGCGAACACCGGGGAGCTGTTTTTT
CSGSDRANTGELFF
>TRBV19|.|TRBJ2-1|TRBD1
TGTGCCAGTAGTATTTTTGCGGGACAGGGGTACAATGAGCAGTTCTTC
CASSIFAGQGYNEQFF
>TRBV12-3/TRBV12-4|.|TRBJ1-2|.
TGTGCCAGCAGTTTAGATGGCAGGGATGGCTACACCTTC
CASSLDGRDGYTF
>TRBV28|.|TRBJ1-1|TRBD1
TGTGCCAGTGGCACGGGACAGTTGAACACTGAAGCTTTCTTT
CASGTGQLNTEAFF
>TRBV11-1|.|TRBJ2-6|.
TGTGCCAGCAGCTTAGCGTACCGGTCTGGGGCCAACGTCCTGACTTTC
CASSLAYRSGANVLTF
>TRBV5-1|once|TRBJ2-1|.
TGCGCCAGCAGCTTAGGACAGTACAATGAGCAGTTCTTC
CASSLGQYNEQFF
>TRBV11-2|.|TRBJ2-7|TRBD2
TGTGCCAGCGAGAGCGGGATTAACCCCTACGAGCAGTACTTC
CASESGINPYEQYF
>TRBV2|.|TRBJ2-7|TRBD2
TGTGCCAGCAGTGGACTAGCGGATGAGCAGTACTTC
CASSGLADEQYF
>TRBV5-4|.|TRBJ2-7|TRBD1
TGTGCCAGCAGCGGACCGGGACAGGGGGCCCACGAGCAGTACTTC
CASSGPGQGAHEQYF
>TRBV18|.|TRBJ2-4|.
TGTGCCAGCTCCCAAGACAGTGAAAACATTCAGTACTTC
CASSQDSENIQYF
>TRBV5-4|.|TRBJ1-1|.
TGTGCCAGCAGCTTGGGTGGGGGCTACACTGAAGCTTTCTTT
CASSLGGGYTEAFF
>TRBV5-6|.|TRBJ2-1|.
TGTGCCAGCAGCACACCAACTAGTTCCTTCTACAATGAGCAGTTCTTC
CASSTPTSSFYNEQFF
>TRBV28|few|TRBJ2-7|TRBD1
TGTGCCAGCAGTTTACTATTGACGGACAGGTCCTCCTACGAGCAGTACTTC
CASSLLLTDRSSYEQYF
>TRBV5-6|.|TRBJ2-3|.
TGTGCCAGCAGCTCGCACGGCCGTTGGGGGCGGGGGACGACAGATACGCAGTATTTT
CASSSHGRWGRGTTDTQYF
>TRBV2|once|TRBJ1-1|.
TGTGCCAGCACCCCTAGGAGGGACACTGAAGCTTTCTTT
CASTPRRDTEAFF
>TRBV4-1|.|TRBJ2-1|.
TGCGCCAGCAGCCAAGACGGGCAGGGATGGGGTGAGCAGTTCTTC
CASSQDGQGWGEQFF